This T cell receptor beta chain was identified during a study of blood T cell repertoires in COVID-19. Source study methods: Researchers report that nucleated cell counts were estimated from reference gene primer amplification. Profiled with immunoSEQ multiplex PCR; TCRdb holds only in-frame clones, not every one. V and J calls and clone size are copied from that table; D and trimming were computed from the DNA. Among approximately 170,000 clones listed, around 85% were seen once. Germline V gene lookup returns CDR1 LGHDT and CDR2 YNNKEL (reference sequence). V was clipped by 4 bases and J by 0 bases, with 6 bases between them. CDR3 size: 13 residues.

The sequenced sample consisted of PBMCs or T cells enriched from blood (not recorded which). This clonotype was obtained from a woman aged 25-40 years who had recovered from COVID-19. The chain combines TRBV3-1 (or the pseudogene TRBV3-2) with TRBJ2-5; D is possibly TRBD2 (5 bases). CDR3 DNA sequence: TGTGCCAGCAGCCCGGACTACCAAGAGACCCAGTACTTC. Its protein is CASSPDYQETQYF.